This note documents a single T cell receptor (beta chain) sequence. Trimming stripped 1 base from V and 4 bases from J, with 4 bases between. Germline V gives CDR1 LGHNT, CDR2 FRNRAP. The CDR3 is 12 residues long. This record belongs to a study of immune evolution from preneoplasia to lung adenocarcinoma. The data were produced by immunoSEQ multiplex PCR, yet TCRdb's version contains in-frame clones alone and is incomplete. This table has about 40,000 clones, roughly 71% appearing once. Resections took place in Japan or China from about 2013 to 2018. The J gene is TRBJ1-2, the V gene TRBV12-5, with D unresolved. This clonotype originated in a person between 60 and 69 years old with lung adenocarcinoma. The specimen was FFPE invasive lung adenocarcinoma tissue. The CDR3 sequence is CASGLGGYGYTF. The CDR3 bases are TGTGCTAGTGGTTTGGGCGGCTATGGCTACACCTTC. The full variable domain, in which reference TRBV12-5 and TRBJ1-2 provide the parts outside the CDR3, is DARVTQTPRHKVTEMGQEVTMRCQPILGHNTVFWYRQTMMQGLELLAYFRNRAPLDDSGMPKDRFSAEMPDATLATLKIQPSEPRDSAVYFCASGLGGYGYTFGSGTRLTVV.